This TCR beta chain was captured in a study of T cell responses to AZD1222 COVID-19 vaccine listed by TCRdb under 2021. With regard to the full study: AZD1222 recipients given second doses at about 4 weeks or at about 12 weeks were pooled, since spike-specific TCR depth and breadth were not found to differ between the two schedules. A total of about 230 trial participants underwent TCR sequencing, of whom around 200 received two doses of AZD1222 and about 26 received two doses of the MenACWY control vaccine. Trial participants were enrolled by age into subgroups of 18-55, 56-69 and 70-plus years, and 148, 28 and 57 TCR-sequenced participants, respectively, were included in these subgroups.

Remarks on this clone: Its antigen has not been determined. No much larger clone is present one base from it, and per-base qualities are unavailable.

The time point label here, explained by the study, means: baseline before first vaccination. Samples from vaccinated people were obtained from the UK trials COV001 and COV002, which included a single-blind randomized controlled phase 2/3 trial of AZD1222 (ChAdOx1 nCoV-19) in healthy adults. For TCRbeta chain sequencing, PBMC samples were collected from trial participants at day 0 and at day 28 after the second dose. What the authors observed across the whole study: The 56-69-year group was small, and its depth increase did not reach significance, likely because of low power. The whole spike protein was spanned by vaccine-associated CD4 TCRs, and dominant responses were seen in regions 160-218 and 743-854. Participants were mostly white British and included more females than males, and it was suggested by the authors that clonal diversity may have been underestimated. Reportedly, close to half of the unique spike-specific TCRs recognized epitopes lying outside the regions that are mutated in the B.1.351 and B.1.1.7 variants. Conclusions about previously exposed vaccinees are limited, since just five to seven AZD1222 recipients were seropositive for SARS-CoV-2 at baseline. No day 14 peak-response samples were available, so repertoires were characterized only after the peak T cell response. Spike-specific TCR breadth and depth rose significantly after two AZD1222 doses compared with day 0 and with MenACWY recipients.

Including the terminal cysteine and phenylalanine, the CDR3 comprises 11 residues. Kept here is only the CDR3 DNA, which spans 33 bases and is read in frame from base 1. For CDR1 and CDR2, the germline V gene lists MGHDK and SYGVNS. Deletion took 7 bases off V and 9 bases off J, with a span of 13 bases between the germline ends. The CDR3 regions of human TCRbeta chains were analyzed by immunosequencing. Per the original workflow: Repertoire TCRs were checked for matches against a reference library of SARS-CoV-2-specific TCRs that had been generated using the MIRA antigen-specificity platform. Breadth meant the fraction of unique TCRs that were SARS-CoV-2-associated, whereas depth meant the fraction of total T cells that were SARS-CoV-2-associated. Using the MIRA data, each spike-specific TCR was assigned both to the spike region to which the TCR was reactive and to a CD4 or CD8 class. Log10-transformed breadth and depth values were compared by one-way ANOVA with Sidak's multiple comparisons tests. Sourced from immuneACCESS, this table was stored by TCRdb with only in-frame sequences that have V and J called. A share of the clones is absent; for the studies checked, an unresolved V gene accounts for under half, and the remainder has no known explanation. D and trimming come from the DNA, and the V and J calls and clone size come from that table. Counted in this sample were 90,000 to 140,000 clones; about 80% of them appeared once. The top ten clonotypes cover less than 6% of the sample.

Rearrangement joined TRBV25-1 to TRBJ2-7; TRBD1 might be the D gene, on 6 matching bases. Sample: peripheral blood, taken on day 0 of AZD1222 vaccination. This clonotype was sampled from an adult in good health. The base sequence is TGTGCCAGCAAGACGACAGGCCGGCAGTACTTC. It specifies CASKTTGRQYF.